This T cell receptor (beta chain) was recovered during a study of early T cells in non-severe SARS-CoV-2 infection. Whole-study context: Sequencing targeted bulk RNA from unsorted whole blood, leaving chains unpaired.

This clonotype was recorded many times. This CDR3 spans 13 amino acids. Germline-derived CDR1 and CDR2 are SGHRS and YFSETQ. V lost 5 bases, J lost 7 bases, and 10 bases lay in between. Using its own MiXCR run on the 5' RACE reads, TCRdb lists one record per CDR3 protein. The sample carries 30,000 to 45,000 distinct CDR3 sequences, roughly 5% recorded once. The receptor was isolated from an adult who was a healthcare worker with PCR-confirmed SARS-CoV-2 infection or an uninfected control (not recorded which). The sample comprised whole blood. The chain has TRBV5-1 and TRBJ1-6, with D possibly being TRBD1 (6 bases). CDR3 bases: TGCGCCAGCAGGAGGGACACCAATTCACCCCTCCACTTT. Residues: CASRRDTNSPLHF.